This TCR beta chain was obtained from a study of shared clonotypes between healthy human individuals. V dropped 2 bases and J dropped 2 bases, with 6 bases sitting between them. There are 13 residues in the CDR3. Germline loops: CDR1 MNHNY, CDR2 SVGAGI (reference sequence). For each subset, genomic DNA was distributed in equal portions over several immunoSEQ plates. Template for every sorted-subset replicate PCR totaled about 200 ng DNA, roughly 30,000 T cell genomes. This table comes from immunoSEQ multiplex PCR, and its TCRdb copy is limited to in-frame clones, with some not included. Of around 2.5 million clones listed, 93% were seen once; the top ten hold around 0.4%. As regards this clone: Its antigen is unidentified.

General study findings and limits: It was only blood that was sampled, and tissue repertoires likely differ.

This TCR was sampled from a man aged 18 to 29 in good health. Some clones in this sample may be carry-over from other donors' samples. V gene TRBV6-6 combines with J gene TRBJ1-1; D not resolved. The sample taken for sequencing was naive CD4+ T cells from PBMCs. As for subset: CD45RA+ positively selected. Written as DNA, the CDR3 is TGTGCCAGCAGTTACGAGCACAACACTGAAGCTTTCTTT. Its protein product is CASSYEHNTEAFF.